These T cell receptor beta chains were read from a single sample in a study of blood T cell repertoires in COVID-19. The protocol was immunoSEQ multiplex PCR, while the TCRdb copy is restricted to in-frame clones and leaves out a portion. Of about 160,000 clones in the sample, about 92% were seen once. Sequencing used peripheral blood. These receptors all stem from a man aged 25 to 40 with COVID-19, enrolled during active disease. Both conserved end residues are trimmed from each CDR3.

v_gene	j_gene	CDR3aa
TRBV9	TRBJ1-2	ASSAGTVYGYT
TRBV6-5	TRBJ1-2	ASSYLGVTNYGYT
TRBV9	TRBJ2-1	ASSAAWTSNYEQF
TRBV20-1	TRBJ2-5	SASGREETQY
TRBV9	TRBJ1-4	ASSPRTGLAVNEKLF
TRBV6-2/TRBV6-3	TRBJ2-7	ASSFRQGSTEQY
TRBV27	TRBJ2-2	ASSPTKGQGNTGELF
TRBV7-6	TRBJ2-3	ASSQRLAGGPTDTQY
TRBV6-6	TRBJ1-1	ASITGDPPRAF
TRBV5-5	TRBJ2-7	AYGREGFEQY
TRBV21-1	TRBJ1-5	ASSPKVGHRPENSNQPQH
TRBV9	TRBJ1-1	ASSVGTGRVNTEAF
TRBV27	TRBJ1-3	ASSSLEASGNTIY